One and the same sample provided the 18 T cell receptor beta chains below, sequenced in a study of Graves' ophthalmopathy and Graves' hyperthyroidism. As the template, RNA transcripts were used to amplify TCR beta CDR3 regions. RT-PCR with HTBI primers came first, then second-round multiplex PCR. From the multiplex PCR reads, TCRdb called clonotypes with MiXCR, one entry per CDR3 protein. The table shows around 170,000 distinct CDR3 sequences, with more than 30% occurring only once. The sample consisted of peripheral blood. The receptors come from a woman aged 40 to 49 with Graves' ophthalmopathy.

The CDR3 here is CSARGLAEGYEQYF. The CDR3 DNA is TGCAGTGCTAGAGGACTAGCGGAGGGGTACGAGCAGTACTTC. V is TRBV20-1 and J is TRBJ2-7; TRBD2 agrees at 9 bases. Germline V gene lookup returns CDR1 DFQATT and CDR2 SNEGSKA (reference sequence). Unmatched junction bases numbered 5, after V lost 1 base and J lost 4 bases. The CDR3 extends over 14 amino acids.

The chain is built from TRBV19 and TRBJ1-5, with D unresolved. The germline V gene has CDR1 LNHDA and CDR2 SQIVND (reference sequence). The CDR3 runs 14 residues. V shed 2 bases and J shed 0 bases, with 5 bases lying between them. The CDR3 coding sequence is TGTGCCAGTAGTATATCAGGTAGCAATCAGCCCCAGCATTTT. It is translated as CASSISGSNQPQHF.

This clonotype was observed many times. The rearrangement uses TRBV4-3 and TRBJ1-2; possible D gene TRBD1, 5 bases. The CDR3 covers 16 residues. Looked up from germline, CDR1 is LGHNA and CDR2 is YSLEER. Trimming left V 2 bases short and J 8 bases short, with 21 bases between. CDR3 protein: CASSQQRQGVGWGYTF. The CDR3, as DNA: TGCGCCAGCAGCCAACAGAGGCAGGGTGTCGGTTGGGGCTACACCTTC.

This chain connects TRBV6-1 to TRBJ1-1; D is unclear. In germline, CDR1 is MNHNS, CDR2 SASEGT. The V end was cut by 6 bases, the J end by 0 bases, with 14 bases between. The CDR3 spans 15 residues. The CDR3 reads CASRSWTEMNTEAFF. The CDR3 nucleotides read TGTGCCAGCAGATCCTGGACGGAGATGAACACTGAAGCTTTCTTT.

The chain carries TRBV7-3 and TRBJ1-5; D ambiguous. The CDR3 consists of 15 residues. Germline values: CDR1 SGHTA, CDR2 FQGTGA. Trimming took off 1 base at V and 2 bases at J, with 9 bases between the two ends. The CDR3 DNA sequence: TGTGCCAGCAGCTTAAAAGGCCGGGGCAATCAGCCCCAGCATTTT. The encoded protein is CASSLKGRGNQPQHF.

The chain links TRBV7-2 to TRBJ1-2; the D gene is possibly TRBD1 (5 bases). The CDR3 length is 13 residues. Deletions cut 5 bases from V and 8 bases from J, with 15 bases between. Germline-derived CDR1 and CDR2 are SGHTA and FQGNSA. The CDR3 loop reads CASSPETVGGYTF. The CDR3 DNA reads as TGTGCCAGCAGCCCAGAGACAGTGGGGGGCTACACCTTC.

This chain connects TRBV5-1 to TRBJ2-2; a weak D match, TRBD2 (5 bases). Germline V gene sequence: CDR1 SGHRS, CDR2 YFSETQ. The ends were cut back, 7 bases at V and 2 bases at J, with 12 bases in the middle. The CDR3 covers 14 residues. In nucleotides, the CDR3 is TGCGCCAGCGGCTCCAGCGGTAACACCGGGGAGCTGTTTTTT. Amino acids: CASGSSGNTGELFF. Drawing the rest from reference TRBV5-1 and TRBJ2-2, the complete variable domain is KAGVTQTPRYLIKTRGQQVTLSCSPISGHRSVSWYQQTPGQGLQFLFEYFSETQRNKGNFPGRFSGRQFSNSRSEMNVSTLELGDSALYLCASGSSGNTGELFFGEGSRLTVL.

This clonotype was detected many times. The chain combines TRBV18 with TRBJ1-1, with 7 bases fitting TRBD1. Germline loops: CDR1 KGHSH, CDR2 LQKENI. CDR3 length equals 15 residues. Losses at the gene ends were 0 bases for V and 4 bases for J; bases not matched to a gene: 5. The CDR3 sequence: CASSPPSGQLTEAFF. The CDR3, as DNA: TGTGCCAGCTCACCACCGTCGGGACAGCTCACTGAAGCTTTCTTT.

This clonotype was counted many times. The genes are TRBV15 and TRBJ2-7, with TRBD1 matching 7 bases. With 1 base clipped from V and 3 bases from J, the junction kept 9 bases outside the gene matches. The CDR3 is 16 residues long. The germline CDR1 and CDR2 sequences are LNHNV and YYDKDF (reference sequence). As DNA, the CDR3 is TGTGCCACCAGCAGAGTGGGGACAGTTAGAGACTACGAGCAGTACTTC. This gives the protein CATSRVGTVRDYEQYF.

This clonotype occurred many times. This chain links TRBV6-1 with TRBJ1-1; the match to TRBD1 covers 8 bases. V was pared by 7 bases and J by 2 bases, with 6 bases of the junction left unmatched. Germline CDR1 and CDR2: MNHNS and SASEGT. The CDR3 contains 14 residues. The CDR3 region has the DNA TGTGCCAGCACCCAGACAGGGGTTAACACTGAAGCTTTCTTT. Protein sequence: CASTQTGVNTEAFF.

This clonotype was found many times. The chain carries TRBV27 and TRBJ2-7; D is possibly TRBD1 or TRBD2 (5 bases each). The CDR3 is 14 amino acids. In germline, CDR1 is MNHEY, CDR2 SMNVEV (reference sequence). V lost 0 bases and J 4 bases, leaving 10 bases between the germline ends. In nucleotides, the CDR3 is TGTGCCAGCAGTTTATCCTGGGGGTCATACGAGCAGTACTTC. It codes for CASSLSWGSYEQYF.

The chain uses TRBV15 and TRBJ2-5; 8 bases agree with TRBD1. Germline V lookup: CDR1 LNHNV, CDR2 YYDKDF (reference sequence). The CDR3 loop spans 15 amino acids. Unmatched junction bases numbered 5, after V lost 3 bases and J lost 2 bases. This CDR3 is CATSSPTGGQETQYF. The CDR3 DNA reads as TGTGCCACCAGCAGCCCCACAGGGGGACAAGAGACCCAGTACTTC.

This clonotype was seen repeatedly, ten times or more. V is TRBV6-5 and J is TRBJ2-7; 14 nucleotides agree with TRBD2. Germline V CDR1 and CDR2: MNHEY, SVGAGI. The V segment lost 4 bases and the J segment 6 bases; nucleotides outside the gene matches: 8. The CDR3 is 16 residues long. The CDR3 DNA is TGTGCCAGCAGTTCCGTAGGGACTAGCGGGAGAAGCGAGCAGTACTTC. Translation gives CASSSVGTSGRSEQYF.

This clonotype was observed at least ten times. The chain combines TRBV4-3 with TRBJ2-2; TRBD2 is a possible D gene (5 bases). V lost 4 bases, J lost 5 bases, and 8 bases lay in between. The CDR3 sequence is 13 residues long. Germline CDR1 and CDR2: LGHNA and YSLEER. The CDR3 sequence: CASSPRVTGELFF. The CDR3 nucleotides are TGCGCCAGCAGCCCGCGGGTAACCGGGGAGCTGTTTTTT.

J is TRBJ2-6 and V is TRBV12-3 or TRBV12-4; D call uncertain. The CDR3 is made up of 14 amino acids. Trimming took off 3 bases at V and 0 bases at J, with 3 bases between the two ends. The CDR3 spells CASSLYSGANVLTF. CDR3 nucleotides: TGTGCCAGCAGTTTGTACTCTGGGGCCAACGTCCTGACTTTC.

This clonotype has ten or more counts. CDR3 amino acids: CASRTGSGQPQHF. The CDR3 DNA is TGTGCCAGCAGGACAGGGTCGGGACAGCCCCAGCATTTT. The chain links TRBV12-3 or TRBV12-4 to TRBJ1-5, with 7 bases identical to TRBD1. V lost 6 bases and J lost 7; bases outside the gene matches: 6. The CDR3 covers 13 residues.

This clonotype has a count of ten or more. The chain combines TRBV30 with TRBJ2-6; possible D gene TRBD1, 5 bases. Germline CDR1 and CDR2: GTSNPN and SVGIG (reference sequence). The V and J ends lost 4 bases and 0 bases respectively, with 7 bases between them. This CDR3 contains 14 residues. The CDR3 spells CAWTGYSGANVLTF. CDR3 DNA: TGTGCCTGGACAGGGTACTCTGGGGCCAACGTCCTGACTTTC.

The V and J genes are TRBV27 and TRBJ2-7; tentatively, D is TRBD1 (5 bases). Germline CDR1 MNHEY, CDR2 SMNVEV (reference sequence). V lost 5 bases and J 3 bases, leaving 14 bases between the germline ends. This CDR3 region has 14 residues. The DNA for the CDR3 is TGTGCCAGCAGTCCCCGACAGAGATTCTACGAGCAGTACTTC. As protein: CASSPRQRFYEQYF.